This TCR beta chain was identified in a study of T cell repertoires in cytomegalovirus infection. Across the whole study: Both a matching HLA type and CMV infection were indicated by public TCR beta signatures. Broader study findings: Identification of carriers of CMV plus the relevant HLA was achieved through cumulative public TCR beta family frequency. Clonotypes of TCR beta that were HLA-C-restricted and CMV-specific dominated the ex vivo response.

TCRdb reprocessed the reads with MiXCR, giving one entry per CDR3 protein. The sample records 270,000 or so distinct CDR3 sequences, approximately 17% being singletons. The germline gives CDR1 ENHRY, CDR2 SYGVKD. The CDR3 sequence is 14 residues long. The ends were cut back, 3 bases at V and 7 bases at J, with 13 bases in the middle. This clonotype was observed a few times. Its antigen is currently unknown. This TCR was recovered from a human donor in good health (CMV status not recorded). Some clones in this sample may be carry-over from other donors' samples. J is TRBJ2-4 and V is TRBV10-3; tentative D call: TRBD1 (6 bases). Sequenced sample: CD8+ T cells from PBMCs. The CDR3 nucleotides are TGTGCCATCAGTGATGGGGACACGGGGAACATTCAGTACTTC. Amino acid sequence: CAISDGDTGNIQYF.